Below, one T cell receptor (beta chain) is given with its context. Its antigen is not identified. The TCR library protocol attached unique molecular identifiers to the individual cDNA molecules. From the 5' RACE reads, TCRdb called clonotypes with MiXCR, one entry per CDR3 protein. This table has over 50,000 distinct CDR3 sequences, around 8% appearing once. V lost 5 bases and J 7 bases, leaving 6 bases between the germline ends. Germline values: CDR1 SEHNR, CDR2 FQNEAQ (reference sequence). This CDR3 spans 11 amino acids. This specimen comes from a study of early T cells in non-severe SARS-CoV-2 infection. Study in general: Sequencing input comprised bulk RNA from unsorted whole blood; chain pairing was not available.

Study-level findings and limits: Matching against VDJdb likely underestimated virus-specific expansions, favoring anti-spike CD8.

Sequenced material: whole blood. The TCR was taken from an adult who was a healthcare worker with PCR-confirmed SARS-CoV-2 infection or an uninfected control (not recorded which). The rearrangement uses TRBV7-9 and TRBJ2-1; D is uncertain. The CDR3 region is CASSTGNEQFF. For the CDR3, the DNA is TGTGCCAGCAGCACTGGGAATGAGCAGTTCTTC.